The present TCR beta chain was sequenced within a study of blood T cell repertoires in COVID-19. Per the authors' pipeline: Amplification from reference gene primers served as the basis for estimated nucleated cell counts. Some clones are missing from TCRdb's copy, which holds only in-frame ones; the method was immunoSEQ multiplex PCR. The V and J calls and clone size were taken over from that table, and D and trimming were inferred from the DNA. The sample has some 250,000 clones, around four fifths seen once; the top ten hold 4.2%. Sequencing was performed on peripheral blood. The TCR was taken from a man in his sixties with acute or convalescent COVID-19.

This CDR3 is CASSQDRDRGYGYTF. The CDR3 nucleotides are TGCGCCAGCAGCCAAGATAGGGACAGGGGCTATGGCTACACCTTC. V and J are TRBV4-1 and TRBJ1-2, with 10 positions matching TRBD1. V lost 0 bases, J lost 4 bases, and 2 bases stayed unmatched. The CDR3 runs 15 residues. From germline, CDR1 is MGHRA and CDR2 YSYEKL.